The 2 T cell receptor beta chains below all came from one sample that was sequenced in a study of cytomegalovirus exposure and HLA in healthy donors. Use of 60 Vbeta and 13 Jbeta primers characterized the PCR. Produced via immunoSEQ multiplex PCR; TCRdb's table is partial and in-frame only. Among 200,000 to 300,000 clones listed, around four fifths were seen once. The material sequenced was PBMCs. The receptors shown here come from a middle-aged woman in good health and CMV-seropositive.

The chain carries TRBV29-1 and TRBJ2-3, with TRBD1 matching 9 bases. Germline V CDR1 and CDR2: SQVTM, ANQGSEA. CDR3 length equals 15 residues. With V trimmed by 7 bases and J by 2 bases, 10 bases remained unmatched. The CDR3 DNA reads TGCAGCGCAGCACCCGGGACAGGGATCACAGATACGCAGTATTTT. It is translated as CSAAPGTGITDTQYF.

The CDR3 region has the DNA TGCAGCTTCCGTCTTCAATTGGAGGGGGAGCTGTTTTTT. Amino acid sequence: CSFRLQLEGELFF. The genes are TRBV29-1 and TRBJ2-2; no clear D gene. The CDR3 consists of 13 residues. Germline values: CDR1 SQVTM, CDR2 ANQGSEA. V gave up 8 bases and J gave up 8 bases, with 18 bases separating them.